This record looks at one T cell receptor beta chain sequence and its context. No antigen is known for it. CDR1 and CDR2 (germline): SGHTA, FQGNSA. The CDR3 length is 14 residues. The V end lost 1 base, the J end lost 1 base, and 7 bases lay between the germline ends. This record comes from a study of cytomegalovirus exposure and HLA in healthy donors. The PCR made use of 60 Vbeta and 13 Jbeta primers. Sequencing was performed with immunoSEQ multiplex PCR; in TCRdb, only in-frame clones are kept and a portion is missing. This table holds some 150,000 clones, 55% to 75% found once. Study conclusions and caveats: A later analysis found most CMV-associated TCR beta chains apparently HLA-restricted. The productive fraction for most TCR beta V segments was about 87% or about 30% in an earlier analysis. An ancestry cluster, one associated with Asian ancestry, reportedly showed fewer N-insertions than the approximately 650-donor mean in a later analysis.

The receptor was isolated from a woman aged 55-75 years in good health and CMV-seropositive. The sequencing sample was made of PBMCs. The V call is TRBV7-2, the J call TRBJ1-1, with D unclear. This chain's CDR3 is CASSLVAANTEAFF. For the CDR3, the DNA is TGTGCCAGCAGCTTAGTAGCAGCGAACACTGAAGCTTTCTTT.